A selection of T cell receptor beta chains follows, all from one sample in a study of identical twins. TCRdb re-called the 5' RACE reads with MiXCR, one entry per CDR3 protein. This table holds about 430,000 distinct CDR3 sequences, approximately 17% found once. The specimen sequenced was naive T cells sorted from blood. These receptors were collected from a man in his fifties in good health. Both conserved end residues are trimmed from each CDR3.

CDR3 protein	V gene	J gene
ASSLSRGARQPQH	TRBV27	TRBJ1-5
AISEGGRTDTQY	TRBV10-3	TRBJ2-3
ASSRGVGEQY	TRBV28	TRBJ2-7
SAPGQGALIYGYT	TRBV20-1	TRBJ1-2
ASSPSPLLAKNIQY	TRBV11-2	TRBJ2-4
ASRATRDLVGELF	TRBV25-1	TRBJ2-2
ASSLDRVGDTQY	TRBV5-6	TRBJ2-3
ASSPRTSGLFYEQY	TRBV9	TRBJ2-7
ASSQDRDRGRNTEAF	TRBV4-1	TRBJ1-1
ASSPAQGAYEQY	TRBV6-1	TRBJ2-7
ASSLTPPYDTQY	TRBV5-1	TRBJ2-3
ASRHRGNSNQPQH	TRBV12-3/TRBV12-4	TRBJ1-5
ASRLDLYNEQF	TRBV19	TRBJ2-1
ASSRGLSTGELF	TRBV12-3/TRBV12-4	TRBJ2-2
ASSQQSNTGELF	TRBV5-1	TRBJ2-2
ASSLSRGRGGNYGYT	TRBV27	TRBJ1-2
ASSGYRGLDYGYT	TRBV6-1	TRBJ1-2
ASSSQYDEQF	TRBV27	TRBJ2-1
SARDSLAGPSTDTQY	TRBV20-1	TRBJ2-3
ASSSALAGRSNEQF	TRBV7-9	TRBJ2-1
ASSPFGGEYEQY	TRBV7-9	TRBJ2-7
SAGWDSRNEQF	TRBV20-1	TRBJ2-1
ASRRTGRLNTQY	TRBV5-1	TRBJ2-3
ASSFSGVEQY	TRBV12-3/TRBV12-4	TRBJ2-7
ASSTGLAGVRAGEQY	TRBV9	TRBJ2-7
ASSLGRGNDYEQY	TRBV5-1	TRBJ2-7
ASSQDLYAQAF	TRBV4-3	TRBJ1-1
ASSYSRVGANVLT	TRBV6-2/TRBV6-3	TRBJ2-6
AIRQGAIDEQY	TRBV10-3	TRBJ2-7
ASSLAVVGTDTQY	TRBV7-2	TRBJ2-3
ASSPVAGGGEQF	TRBV11-2	TRBJ2-1
ASSLERGSFSGY	TRBV5-6	TRBJ2-7
ASRTGGFLNRQY	TRBV28	TRBJ2-7
ASSRGQGGATQY	TRBV5-1	TRBJ2-5
ASSQGTANGKEKLF	TRBV4-3	TRBJ1-4
ASAGTTEETQY	TRBV12-3/TRBV12-4	TRBJ2-5
ASSLRATGFADTQY	TRBV7-9	TRBJ2-3
ASSATAGRSEQF	TRBV25-1	TRBJ2-1
SVRQVRQF	TRBV29-1	TRBJ2-1
SARKTGANNSPLH	TRBV20-1	TRBJ1-6
ASSEGSGYEQY	TRBV2	TRBJ2-7
ASSYSTTGDTQY	TRBV6-5	TRBJ2-3
ASSPGQRYEQY	TRBV7-8	TRBJ2-7
ASSPSAPVGGEQF	TRBV6-1	TRBJ2-1
ASSPGWVLSSYNEQF	TRBV5-4	TRBJ2-1
ASSQARDRGYEQY	TRBV4-2	TRBJ2-7
ASSVQGRPEAF	TRBV6-2/TRBV6-3	TRBJ1-1
ASPEPEGDTQY	TRBV7-9	TRBJ2-3
ASSLRAAGRNEQY	TRBV5-5	TRBJ2-7
ASSDHREAF	TRBV5-1	TRBJ1-1
SVGGRAKNIQY	TRBV29-1	TRBJ2-4
ASSLGGQPYNEQF	TRBV5-1	TRBJ2-1
ASSTEPSGGEHTQY	TRBV5-1	TRBJ2-3
SVYQTDRKYGYT	TRBV29-1	TRBJ1-2
SVGDRNHYEQY	TRBV29-1	TRBJ2-7
ASSLSGSQDTQY	TRBV14	TRBJ2-3
SARVSGGNYGYT	TRBV20-1	TRBJ1-2